A single sample gave rise to the 8 T cell receptor beta chains below, sequenced in a study of regulatory T cells in long-lasting Graves disease. Arm-PCR of CDR3 regions with iRepertoire HTBI primers generated TCR beta libraries. From the multiplex PCR reads, TCRdb called clonotypes with MiXCR, one entry per CDR3 protein. The sample consists of a few hundred thousand distinct CDR3 sequences, 23% of them appearing once. The time point was: persistent/refractory GD, antithyroid drugs over 5 years with positive TRAb. The authors made the TCR library using RNA they extracted from PBMCs. The source was peripheral blood mononuclear cells (PBMCs), collected when the disease was refractory, from a patient treated with antithyroid drugs. The receptors come from a female donor with Graves disease.

This clonotype came up many times. The chain carries TRBV6-1 and TRBJ1-2; possibly TRBD1 for D (6 bases). CDR3 size: 12 residues. Trimming removed 6 bases at V and 8 bases at J, with 13 bases between. CDR1 and CDR2 (germline): MNHNS, SASEGT. CDR3 region: CASSNTGIGYTF. CDR3 in DNA: TGTGCCAGCAGCAACACAGGGATCGGCTACACCTTC.

The chain employs TRBV19 and TRBJ1-1; no clear D. V was clipped by 3 bases and J by 3 bases, with 14 bases between them. Germline values: CDR1 LNHDA, CDR2 SQIVND (reference sequence). There are 15 residues in the CDR3. The CDR3 bases are TGTGCCAGTAGTATGTGGCAGGTGAAGGACACTGAAGCTTTCTTT. Amino acids: CASSMWQVKDTEAFF.

The J gene is TRBJ2-7, the V gene TRBV19; the D call may be TRBD1 or TRBD2 (5 bases each). The V gene lost 5 bases and the J gene lost 6 bases, with 14 bases spanning the gap. The CDR3 has 13 residues. Germline CDR1 and CDR2: LNHDA and SQIVND (reference sequence). The CDR3 nucleotides are TGTGCCAGTAGTCACGGTGGGGGTCCCGAGCAGTACTTC. This codes for CASSHGGGPEQYF.

The chain combines TRBV29-1 with TRBJ2-3, with 8 bases identical to TRBD1. CDR1 and CDR2 from the germline V gene are SQVTM and ANQGSEA. The ends lost 6 bases at V and 0 bases at J; junction bases unmatched: 5. The CDR3 consists of 14 residues. The CDR3 bases are TGCAGCGTCCAGGGGGCGACAAGCACAGATACGCAGTATTTT. Its translation is CSVQGATSTDTQYF.

The chain carries TRBV2 and TRBJ1-2; D perhaps matches TRBD1 (6 bases). Per germline, CDR1 SNHLY and CDR2 FYNNEI. This CDR3 spans 14 amino acids. The V end was cut by 6 bases, the J end by 4 bases, with 15 bases between. CDR3 in amino acids: CASRGTRGTYGYTF. The CDR3, as DNA: TGTGCCAGCAGAGGGACCAGGGGCACCTATGGCTACACCTTC.

There are many counts of this clonotype. The chain joins TRBV20-1 to TRBJ2-5; 7 nucleotides line up with TRBD2. The CDR3 has 14 amino acids. V lost 4 bases to trimming and J lost 2 bases; unmatched junction nucleotides: 7. CDR1 and CDR2 from the germline V gene are DFQATT and SNEGSKA (reference sequence). The CDR3 nucleotides are TGCAGTGCTAAGAAAGGGGAGGGGCAAGAGACCCAGTACTTC. Protein: CSAKKGEGQETQYF.

This clonotype has a handful of counts. The chain couples TRBV18 to TRBJ1-1, with TRBD1 matching 10 bases. Germline V gives CDR1 KGHSH, CDR2 LQKENI. With V trimmed by 6 bases and J by 5 bases, 6 bases remained unmatched. The CDR3 has 14 residues. The chain's CDR3 is CASSPDRGRTEAFF. The CDR3 DNA reads TGTGCCAGCTCCCCCGACAGGGGGCGAACTGAAGCTTTCTTT.

Many counts were recorded for this clonotype. The J gene is TRBJ1-4, the V gene TRBV10-3; D is ambiguous. CDR1 ENHRY and CDR2 SYGVKD come from the germline V gene. Trimming took off 4 bases at V and 7 bases at J, with 7 bases between the two ends. The length of the CDR3 is 12 residues. CDR3 sequence (DNA): TGTGCCATCAGTGGATCAGGTGAAAAACTGTTTTTT. Its translation is CAISGSGEKLFF.